This T cell receptor beta chain was sequenced in a study of OX40 agonist ivuxolimab in advanced cancers. The CDR3 length is 16 residues. Germline CDR1 and CDR2: MNHEY and SMNVEV (reference sequence). V lost 5 bases, J lost 4 bases, and 19 bases lay in between. TCRdb's table, derived via immunoSEQ multiplex PCR, lists solely in-frame clones and lacks some. The data show 65,000 to 95,000 clones, 80% to 90% seen once. The receptor was derived from an adult with an advanced solid tumor such as melanoma, head and neck, liver or kidney cancer. The sequencing used CD4+ or CD8+ T cells sorted from blood, collected in a trial of the OX40 agonist ivuxolimab. The chain uses TRBV27 and TRBJ2-3; TRBD2 is a possible D gene (6 bases). In DNA, the CDR3 is TGTGCCAGCAGTAGGCCGCAGGGATGGGGGGCAGATACGCAGTATTTT. Translation: CASSRPQGWGADTQYF.